One T cell receptor beta chain is described in this entry. The CDR3 is made up of 16 amino acids. CDR1 and CDR2 (germline): SGDLS, YYNGEE. V trimming: 4 bases; J trimming: 2 bases; junction bases outside the gene matches: 8. Sequencing was performed with immunoSEQ multiplex PCR; in TCRdb, only in-frame clones are kept and a portion is missing. Of 2 million to 2.5 million clones detected, 95% appear once; the ten largest clones hold approximately 0.13%. The sample comes from a study of shared clonotypes between healthy human individuals. The receptor's source is a man between 18 and 35 years old in good health. Material for sequencing was naive CD4+ T cells sorted from blood. Stated subset: CD45RA+ positively selected. The rearrangement joins TRBV9 to TRBJ2-2, with 7 bases lining up with TRBD1. CDR3 amino acids: CASSTRKGANTGELFF. The DNA of the CDR3 is TGTGCCAGCAGCACAAGAAAGGGGGCTAACACCGGGGAGCTGTTTTTT. Drawing the rest from reference TRBV9 and TRBJ2-2, the complete variable domain is DSGVTQTPKHLITATGQRVTLRCSPRSGDLSVYWYQQSLDQGLQFLIQYYNGEERAKGNILERFSAQQFPDLHSELNLSSLELGDSALYFCASSTRKGANTGELFFGEGSRLTVL.